This TCR beta chain was profiled in a study of graft-versus-host responses after intestinal transplantation. Background on the study: The recipients all started with anti-thymocyte globulin induction and then took tacrolimus and steroids for 3 to 4 years.

General study points: Recipient marrow showed GvH clones, some seen first in ileum or blood.

A note on this clone: Its antigen is still unknown.

Clones were sequenced by immunoSEQ multiplex PCR, and TCRdb holds only the in-frame ones, with some missing. The top ten clones hold roughly 9.8% of a sample with thousands of clones, roughly 85% of them seen once. Graft material was processed, releasing intraepithelial and lamina propria lymphocytes. The specimen comprised ileum tissue, sampled 156 days after intestinal transplant. The receptor was derived from a human patient who received an intestinal transplant, so some T cells may come from the graft donor.

In DNA, the CDR3 is TGTGCCAGCAGTTTTCTGTTACCGGGACACTATTCACCCCTCCACTTT. Translated: CASSFLLPGHYSPLHF. This sequence joins TRBV6-5 and TRBJ1-6, with D perhaps matching TRBD1 (6 bases). V was pared by 4 bases and J by 8 bases, with 18 bases between. The CDR3 length is 16 residues. Germline loops: CDR1 MNHEY, CDR2 SVGAGI.